The clone carrying this TCR beta chain was found a few times. What it binds is unknown. This CDR3 has 15 residues. V was clipped by 2 bases and J by 4 bases, with 13 bases between them. The germline V gene encodes CDR1 WNHNN and CDR2 SYGVQD (reference sequence). A lack of ophthalmopathy progression within 18 months defined stable Graves' hyperthyroidism. Recently diagnosed hyperthyroidism of less than 2 months' duration affected patients aged 18 to 65. This sample was included in a study of T cells in Graves' hyperthyroidism and ophthalmopathy. Findings and caveats of the study: Using 13 V-J features, a model discriminated ophthalmopathy from stable hyperthyroidism. For ophthalmopathy, model prediction preceded onset by a median around six months.

Researchers took RNA transcripts and amplified the TCR beta CDR3 regions from them. An initial round of RT-PCR targeting the TCR CDR3 relied on the HTBI primer set. TCRdb passed the multiplex PCR reads through MiXCR, listing each CDR3 protein once. Among hundreds of thousands of distinct CDR3 sequences listed, 12% to 15% were seen once. This clonotype was obtained from a woman in her late teens or twenties with Graves' hyperthyroidism. This chain joins TRBV10-1 and TRBJ2-3, with D tentatively TRBD2 (5 bases). The sample consisted of blood. CDR3 sequence: CASSEGVAGADTQYF. CDR3 nucleotides: TGCGCCAGCAGTGAGGGGGTAGCCGGGGCAGATACGCAGTATTTT.